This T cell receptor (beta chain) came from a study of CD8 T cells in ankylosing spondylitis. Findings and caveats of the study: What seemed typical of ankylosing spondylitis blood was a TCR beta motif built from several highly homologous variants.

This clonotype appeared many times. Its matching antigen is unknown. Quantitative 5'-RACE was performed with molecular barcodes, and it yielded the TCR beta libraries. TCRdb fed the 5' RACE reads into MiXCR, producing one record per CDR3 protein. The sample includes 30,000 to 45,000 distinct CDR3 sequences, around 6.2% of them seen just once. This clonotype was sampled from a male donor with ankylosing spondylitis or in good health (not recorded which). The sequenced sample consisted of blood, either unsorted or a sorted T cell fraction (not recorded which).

The chain's CDR3 is CSARQTNEKLFF. The CDR3 region has the DNA TGCAGTGCTAGGCAAACTAATGAAAAACTGTTTTTT. The V and J genes are TRBV20-1 and TRBJ1-4, with no clear D. Trimming left V 3 bases short and J 1 base short, with 3 bases between. CDR1 is DFQATT, CDR2 SNEGSKA, per germline (reference sequence). This CDR3 is built from 12 residues.